The sequence of this T cell receptor beta chain was determined in a study of Ad26.COV2.S vaccination and SARS-CoV-2 variants. Clones were read by immunoSEQ multiplex PCR, and TCRdb kept only the in-frame ones, dropping some. This table has roughly 250,000 clones, 87% appearing once. Germline assignment: CDR1 SGHTA and CDR2 FQGTGA. Between the trimmed V and J ends, which lost 3 bases and 4 bases, there was a span of 12 bases. The CDR3 extends over 14 amino acids. The treatment denotes: roughly 18 received Ad26.COV2.S at low or high dose, single or two shots; roughly five received placebo; per-sample allocation not given. After the first vaccine or placebo injection, samples were drawn on day 63.

The sample here was peripheral blood, taken in a trial of Ad26.COV2.S vaccine versus placebo. The origin of this receptor is a person between 18 and 65 years old who received the Ad26.COV2.S COVID-19 vaccine or a placebo. The chain joins TRBV7-3 to TRBJ1-2, with D possibly TRBD1 on 6 matching bases. In nucleotides, the CDR3 is TGTGCCAGCAGCTTCTCGGGGGCTGGCTATGGCTACACCTTC. This translates into CASSFSGAGYGYTF.